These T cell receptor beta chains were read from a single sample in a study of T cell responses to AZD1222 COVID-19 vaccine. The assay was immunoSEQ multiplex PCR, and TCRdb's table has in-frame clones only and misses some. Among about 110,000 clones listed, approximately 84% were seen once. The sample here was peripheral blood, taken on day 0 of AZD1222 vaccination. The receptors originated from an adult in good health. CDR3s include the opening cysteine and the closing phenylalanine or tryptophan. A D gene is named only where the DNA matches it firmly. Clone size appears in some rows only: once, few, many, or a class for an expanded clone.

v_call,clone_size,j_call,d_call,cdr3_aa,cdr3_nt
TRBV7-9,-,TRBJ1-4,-,CASSLVTTNEKLFF,TGTGCCAGCAGCTTAGTTACAACTAATGAAAAACTGTTTTTT
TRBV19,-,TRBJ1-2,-,CASKPGQRGYYGYTF,TGTGCCAGTAAGCCAGGACAGAGGGGCTACTATGGCTACACCTTC
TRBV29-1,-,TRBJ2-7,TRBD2,CSVGGQISGRGEQYF,TGCAGCGTAGGAGGACAGATTAGCGGGAGGGGGGAGCAGTACTTC
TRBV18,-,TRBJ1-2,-,CASSPGSDYGYTF,TGTGCCAGCTCACCAGGAAGTGACTATGGCTACACCTTC
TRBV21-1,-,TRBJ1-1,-,CASSKLPADRNTEAFF,TGTGCCAGCAGCAAACTTCCCGCAGACCGGAACACTGAAGCTTTCTTT
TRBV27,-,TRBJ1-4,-,CASMTGGEKLFF,TGTGCCAGCATGACAGGAGGCGAAAAACTGTTTTTT
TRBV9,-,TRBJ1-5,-,CASSPRGDMNQPQHF,TGTGCCAGCAGCCCTCGTGGGGATATGAATCAGCCCCAGCATTTT
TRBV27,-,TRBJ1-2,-,CASSLDARYGYTF,TGTGCCAGCAGTTTAGACGCCCGCTATGGCTACACCTTC
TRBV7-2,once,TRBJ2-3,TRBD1,CASSPDRGRTDTQYF,TGTGCCAGCAGTCCCGACAGGGGGCGGACAGATACGCAGTATTTT
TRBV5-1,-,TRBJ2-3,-,CASSLEARLSTDTQYF,TGCGCCAGCAGCTTGGAGGCTAGACTTAGCACAGATACGCAGTATTTT
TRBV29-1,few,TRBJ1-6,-,CSVMIGNSPLHF,TGCAGCGTTATGATAGGGAATTCACCCCTCCACTTT
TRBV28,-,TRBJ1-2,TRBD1,CASSFQGENYGYTF,TGTGCCAGCAGTTTCCAGGGGGAGAACTATGGCTACACCTTC
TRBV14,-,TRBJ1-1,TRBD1,CASSQRQGLNTEAFF,TGTGCCAGCAGCCAGCGACAGGGTCTGAACACTGAAGCTTTCTTT
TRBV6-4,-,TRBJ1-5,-,CASSDQPQHF,TGTGCCAGCAGTGATCAGCCCCAGCATTTT
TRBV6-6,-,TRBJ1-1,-,CASSSPPGSTEAFF,TGTGCCAGCAGTTCCCCCCCGGGAAGCACTGAAGCTTTCTTT
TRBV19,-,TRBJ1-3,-,CASSNGEPTWSGNTIYF,TGTGCCAGTAGTAACGGGGAACCTACCTGGTCTGGAAACACCATATATTTT
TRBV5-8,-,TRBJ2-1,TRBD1,CASSPGTGTGEQFF,TGTGCCAGCAGCCCCGGGACAGGGACGGGGGAGCAGTTCTTC
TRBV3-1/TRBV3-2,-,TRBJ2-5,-,CASSQEGGTFTAETQYF,TGTGCCAGCAGCCAGGAGGGGGGGACTTTCACCGCAGAGACCCAGTACTTC
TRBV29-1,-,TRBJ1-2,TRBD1,CSVEGQGHGYTF,TGCAGCGTTGAAGGACAGGGTCATGGCTACACCTTC
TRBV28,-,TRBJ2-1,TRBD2,CASSLFVGSGGNEQFF,TGTGCCAGCAGTCTCTTCGTGGGTAGCGGGGGGAATGAGCAGTTCTTC
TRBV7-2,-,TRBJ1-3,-,CASSLQRGSSGNTIYF,TGTGCCAGCAGCTTGCAGAGGGGGTCCTCTGGAAACACCATATATTTT
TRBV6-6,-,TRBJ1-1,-,CASRTQGNTEAFF,TGTGCCAGCAGAACACAGGGGAACACTGAAGCTTTCTTT
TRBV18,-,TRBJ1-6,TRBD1,CASSRQGGGNSPLHF,TGTGCCAGCTCAAGACAGGGCGGGGGTAATTCACCCCTCCACTTT
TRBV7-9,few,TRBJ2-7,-,CASTTTGKEIYEQYF,TGTGCCAGCACCACCACGGGTAAGGAGATCTACGAGCAGTACTTC
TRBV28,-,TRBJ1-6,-,CASSPGLSGQGARYNSPLHF,TGTGCCAGCAGTCCCGGGCTGAGTGGACAAGGGGCGCGCTATAATTCACCCCTCCACTTT
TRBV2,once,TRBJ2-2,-,CASTVGRLNTGELFF,TGTGCCAGCACAGTGGGACGCTTGAACACCGGGGAGCTGTTTTTT
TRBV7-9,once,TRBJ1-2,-,CASSVTVNYGYTF,TGTGCCAGCAGCGTTACAGTGAACTATGGCTACACCTTC
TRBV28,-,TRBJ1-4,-,CASSFRGTSDNEKLFF,TGTGCCAGCAGTTTCAGAGGGACATCCGATAATGAAAAACTGTTTTTT
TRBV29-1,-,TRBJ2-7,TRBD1,CSVESARGYEQYF,TGCAGCGTTGAATCGGCCAGGGGGTACGAGCAGTACTTC
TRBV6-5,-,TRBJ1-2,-,CASSYGSNGYYGYTF,TGTGCCAGCAGTTACGGCTCTAATGGTTATTATGGCTACACCTTC
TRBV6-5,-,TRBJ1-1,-,CASSYSGKVENTEAFF,TGTGCCAGCAGTTACTCAGGGAAAGTTGAGAACACTGAAGCTTTCTTT
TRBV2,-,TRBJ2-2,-,CASSPGRTNTGELFF,TGTGCCAGCAGTCCGGGACGGACAAACACCGGGGAGCTGTTTTTT
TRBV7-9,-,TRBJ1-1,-,CASSFGDISRAFF,TGTGCCAGCAGCTTCGGAGATATATCTAGAGCTTTCTTT
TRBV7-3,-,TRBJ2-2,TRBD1,CASRQGIGTGELFF,TGTGCCAGCAGACAGGGGATAGGGACCGGGGAGCTGTTTTTT
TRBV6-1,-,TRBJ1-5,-,CASSESPPGTQHF,TGTGCCAGCAGTGAATCTCCCCCCGGGACCCAGCATTTT
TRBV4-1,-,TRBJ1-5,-,CASSQFPANQPQHF,TGCGCCAGCAGCCAATTCCCTGCAAATCAGCCCCAGCATTTT
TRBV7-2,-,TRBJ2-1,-,CASSSQRNEQFF,TGTGCCAGCAGCTCGCAGAGAAATGAGCAGTTCTTC
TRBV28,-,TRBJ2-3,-,CASSLGGGWGDTQYF,TGTGCCAGCAGTTTAGGAGGGGGATGGGGAGATACGCAGTATTTT
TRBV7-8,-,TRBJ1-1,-,CASSLGTRGTEAFF,TGTGCCAGCAGCTTAGGGACCCGAGGGACTGAAGCTTTCTTT
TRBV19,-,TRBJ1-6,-,CASTASGWNSPLHF,TGTGCCAGTACCGCCTCGGGTTGGAATTCACCCCTCCACTTT
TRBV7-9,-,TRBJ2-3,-,CASSLVTGTSNTQYF,TGTGCCAGCAGCTTAGTGACGGGCACGAGTAATACGCAGTATTTT
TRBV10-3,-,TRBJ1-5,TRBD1,CAISGTGYSNQPQHF,TGTGCCATCAGCGGGACAGGCTATAGCAATCAGCCCCAGCATTTT
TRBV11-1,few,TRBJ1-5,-,CASSRQINQPQHF,TGTGCCAGCAGCCGCCAAATCAATCAGCCCCAGCATTTT
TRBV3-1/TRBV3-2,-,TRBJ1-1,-,CASSQGETALGTEAFF,TGTGCCAGCAGCCAAGGAGAGACAGCTTTGGGCACTGAAGCTTTCTTT
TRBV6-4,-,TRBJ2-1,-,CASSDLRSSYNEQFF,TGTGCCAGCAGTGACCTCCGAAGCTCCTACAATGAGCAGTTCTTC
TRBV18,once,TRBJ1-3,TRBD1,CASSWTGDGNTIYF,TGTGCCAGTTCGTGGACAGGGGACGGAAACACCATATATTTT
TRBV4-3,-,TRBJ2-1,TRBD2,CASSQELAANNEQFF,TGCGCCAGCAGCCAAGAGCTAGCGGCAAACAATGAGCAGTTCTTC
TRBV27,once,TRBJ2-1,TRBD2,CASSLLAGPYNEQFF,TGTGCCAGCAGCCTACTAGCGGGCCCCTACAATGAGCAGTTCTTC
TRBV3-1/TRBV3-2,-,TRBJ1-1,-,CASSQRTTEAFF,TGTGCCAGCAGCCAAAGGACCACTGAAGCTTTCTTT
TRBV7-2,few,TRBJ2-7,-,CASSLWVSKSSYEQYF,TGTGCCAGCAGCTTGTGGGTCTCCAAGAGCTCCTACGAGCAGTACTTC
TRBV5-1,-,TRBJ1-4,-,CASSADLTTNEKLFF,TGCGCCAGCAGCGCTGACCTGACAACTAATGAAAAACTGTTTTTT
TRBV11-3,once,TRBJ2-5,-,CASSRTLEETQYF,TGTGCCAGCAGTAGGACGTTGGAAGAGACCCAGTACTTC
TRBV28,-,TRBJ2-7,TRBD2,CASSTSGGVSYEQYF,TGTGCCAGCAGCACTAGCGGGGGGGTCTCCTACGAGCAGTACTTC
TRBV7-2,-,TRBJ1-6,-,CASSWQTGVNSPLHF,TGTGCCAGCAGCTGGCAGACGGGCGTTAACTCACCCCTCCACTTT